The 10 T cell receptor beta chains given below trace back to one sample, sequenced in a study of post-analysis software for immune sequencing data. The study, taken as a whole, reports: Four or five TRBV segments were significantly more frequent in patients than in controls. TRBV5-6, TRBV5-1 and TRBV20-1 were among these segments.

For these receptors, no antigen is known. Carried by the TCR beta cDNA libraries were unique molecular identifiers. Each CDR3 protein is one row after TCRdb ran MiXCR on the PCR reads. Of about 540,000 distinct CDR3 sequences listed, roughly 34% are singletons. The sequenced sample consisted of blood. The receptors were sampled from a girl aged 2 to 17 with multiple sclerosis.

The chain is built from TRBV12-3 or TRBV12-4 and TRBJ1-2, with D possibly TRBD1 on 5 matching bases. This CDR3 comprises 12 residues. V lost 6 bases, J lost 7 bases, and 12 bases lay in between. CDR3 sequence: CASSIGGGGYTF. DNA of the CDR3: TGTGCCAGCAGCATCGGGGGGGGTGGCTACACCTTC.

The sample holds a few counts of this clonotype. CDR3 bases: TGTGCCAGCAGTCTTACGGGAGTCTATAGCAATCAGCCCCAGCATTTT. Its translation: CASSLTGVYSNQPQHF. This chain links TRBV12-3 or TRBV12-4 with TRBJ1-5; D is undetermined. The length of the CDR3 is 16 residues. Trimming left V 5 bases short and J 0 bases short, with 14 bases between.

The V gene is TRBV12-3 or TRBV12-4, the J gene TRBJ1-4; D may be TRBD1 (6 bases). Trimming cost V 6 bases and J 5 bases, with 19 bases left between them. The CDR3 consists of 16 residues. The CDR3 here is CASSRAHQGKNEKLFF. CDR3 DNA: TGTGCCAGCAGCCGCGCCCACCAGGGGAAAAATGAAAAACTGTTTTTT.

In the case of this clonotype: It may be a read error: a sequence one base away is much more abundant. The V gene is TRBV5-1, the J gene TRBJ2-5, with 11 positions matching TRBD2. The CDR3 length is 15 residues. J gave up 4 bases and V 3 bases, and 5 bases lay outside the gene matches. Looked up from germline, CDR1 is SGHRS and CDR2 is YFSETQ. CDR3 DNA: TGCGCCAGCAGCTGGGGGCTAGCGGGGGGAGAGACCCAGTACTTC. Translation: CASSWGLAGGETQYF.

The chain employs TRBV20-1 and TRBJ1-5; D remains ambiguous. The V gene's germline CDR1 is DFQATT and CDR2 SNEGSKA (reference sequence). The CDR3 has 14 amino acids. V was clipped by 0 bases and J by 4 bases, with 10 bases between them. This CDR3 is CSARDGSVNQPQHF. The CDR3 nucleotides are TGCAGTGCTAGAGATGGGTCAGTTAATCAGCCCCAGCATTTT.

This chain uses TRBV10-3 with TRBJ2-3; TRBD2 matches at 12 bases. CDR1 and CDR2 from the germline V gene are ENHRY and SYGVKD. With V trimmed by 6 bases and J by 1 base, 5 bases remained unmatched. This CDR3 is built from 16 residues. CDR3 in DNA: TGTGCCATCAGGAGACTAGCGGGGGAGGGCACAGATACGCAGTATTTT. Translating gives CAIRRLAGEGTDTQYF.

The chain joins TRBV7-9 to TRBJ2-7; possible D gene TRBD2, 5 bases. This CDR3 is built from 15 residues. V shed 1 base and J shed 5 bases, with 15 bases lying between them. Germline V gives CDR1 SEHNR, CDR2 FQNEAQ (reference sequence). The CDR3 sequence is CASSLGEPEAHEQYF. The CDR3 DNA sequence: TGTGCCAGCAGCTTAGGAGAGCCGGAGGCCCACGAGCAGTACTTC.

This chain joins TRBV5-1 and TRBJ1-1; no clear D gene. Trimming stripped 4 bases from V and 0 bases from J, with 13 bases between. Germline CDR1 reads SGHRS; CDR2 reads YFSETQ. This CDR3 comprises 15 residues. DNA for the CDR3: TGCGCCAGCAGCCCCCGAGCTCACCTGAACACTGAAGCTTTCTTT. It specifies CASSPRAHLNTEAFF.

This chain's CDR3 is CASSQPRLRGIGGYTF. For the CDR3, the DNA is TGTGCCAGCAGCCAACCAAGACTCCGGGGAATCGGTGGCTACACCTTC. The chain joins TRBV3-1 to TRBJ1-2, with no clear D. This CDR3 region has 16 residues. Trimming left V 2 bases short and J 7 bases short, with 20 bases between. Germline V gene sequence: CDR1 LGHDT, CDR2 YNNKEL (reference sequence).

The chain couples TRBV6-1 to TRBJ2-1, with D perhaps TRBD1 or TRBD2 (5 bases each). The CDR3 totals 14 residues. CDR1 and CDR2 (germline): MNHNS, SASEGT. V was cut by 6 bases and J by 3 bases, with 12 bases left in between. The CDR3 DNA reads as TGTGCCAGCAGGAGGGGCAGAATCTACAATGAGCAGTTCTTC. Its translation is CASRRGRIYNEQFF.